This TCR beta chain was profiled in a study of blood T cell repertoires in COVID-19. Study at large: PBMCs, B-cell-depleted T cells, or T cells were the source of the cDNA or gDNA that made up the material.

CDR1 and CDR2 from the germline V gene are GTSNPN and SVGIG (reference sequence). Trimming removed 4 bases at V and 3 bases at J, with 12 bases between. This CDR3 comprises 14 residues. Repertoires were generated with immunoSEQ multiplex PCR, while TCRdb's copy carries only in-frame clones and drops some. There are about 230,000 clones in the sample; roughly 84% occur only once, and around 27% lies in the top ten. This clone occurred once. This TCR was recovered from a middle-aged man with acute or convalescent COVID-19. The V and J genes are TRBV30 and TRBJ2-2, with D perhaps TRBD2 (6 bases). Sequencing was carried out using peripheral blood. CDR3 residues: CAWKGTGDTGELFF. In DNA form, the CDR3 reads TGTGCCTGGAAGGGGACGGGGGACACCGGGGAGCTGTTTTTT.